These T cell receptor beta chains were read from a single sample in a study of Graves' ophthalmopathy and Graves' hyperthyroidism. TCRdb redid the calling of the multiplex PCR reads with MiXCR, one entry per CDR3 protein. Of 200,000 to 250,000 distinct CDR3 sequences listed, roughly 29% were seen once; the top ten hold about 9.1%. The sequencing input was peripheral blood. Every receptor here comes from a middle-aged man with Graves' ophthalmopathy. The CDR3 runs from the conserved cysteine through the conserved F or W.

TRBV28,TRBJ1-2,CAATNGGTLPNSYGYTF
TRBV6-1,TRBJ2-7,CASKGPTYEQYF
TRBV7-8,TRBJ2-5,CASSPGTSGETQYF
TRBV6-1,TRBJ2-7,CASSEALASGSFYEQYF
TRBV11-2,TRBJ2-7,CASSLDWGRGYEQYF
TRBV20-1,TRBJ1-5,CSARQGATNQPQHF
TRBV6-2/TRBV6-3,TRBJ2-2,CASSPGAGTYTGELFF
TRBV6-1,TRBJ2-2,CAGFNKNTGELFF
TRBV18,TRBJ1-5,CASSPQTQSNQPQHF
TRBV13,TRBJ1-1,CASSSGTGGTEAFF
TRBV7-8,TRBJ2-7,CASSLQGHSYEQYF
TRBV11-1,TRBJ2-7,CASSFGYRGTGYEQYF
TRBV28,TRBJ1-1,CASTNPSPGSEAFF
TRBV10-3,TRBJ2-5,CAISADIWETQYF
TRBV6-5,TRBJ1-5,CASSLIRVSSNQPQHF
TRBV6-2/TRBV6-3,TRBJ2-7,CASKDTAYEQYF
TRBV3-1,TRBJ1-2,CASSQGQGYSYGYTF
TRBV28,TRBJ2-7,CASTLRGHEQYF
TRBV27,TRBJ2-2,CASSSPTSAHTGELFF
TRBV7-2,TRBJ1-6,CASSFGTGVSPLHF
TRBV6-4,TRBJ1-2,CASSDLQGWNRKNYGYTF
TRBV5-8,TRBJ2-7,CASSPGVSSYEQYF
TRBV28,TRBJ2-7,CAIPGPPSYEQYF
TRBV12-3/TRBV12-4,TRBJ1-5,CASSVTGSNQPQHF
TRBV12-3/TRBV12-4,TRBJ2-7,CASKRVGYEQYF
TRBV10-3,TRBJ1-5,CAIAEVGGNQPQHF
TRBV3-1,TRBJ1-2,CASSQEGGKHGYTF
TRBV19,TRBJ2-7,CASSGLAGVSYEQYF
TRBV4-2,TRBJ2-7,CASSQDSSLAGGRSYEQYF
TRBV28,TRBJ2-7,CASSLSQGWHEQHF
TRBV29-1,TRBJ2-2,CSVEAANTGELFF
TRBV2,TRBJ2-4,CASTQGNIQYF
TRBV6-1,TRBJ1-1,CASRQELITEAFF
TRBV28,TRBJ1-2,CASSLSTVSGYTF
TRBV2,TRBJ2-7,CASRPDSAYEQYF
TRBV11-1,TRBJ2-7,CASSLAAGWSSYEQYF
TRBV4-2,TRBJ1-1,CASTQGVGGGYTEAFF
TRBV11-2,TRBJ2-5,CASSLYLQETQYF
TRBV20-1,TRBJ2-2,CSAKGGTGELFF
TRBV6-1,TRBJ2-7,CASEIGQDHYEQYF
TRBV6-1,TRBJ2-2,CASCQGGNTGELFF
TRBV4-2,TRBJ2-7,CASSQGGTSGGYEQYF
TRBV12-3/TRBV12-4,TRBJ2-7,CASSRTSGRRDEQYF
TRBV12-3/TRBV12-4,TRBJ2-5,CASSSLETQYF
TRBV7-2,TRBJ1-1,CASSLAVTEAFF
TRBV27,TRBJ2-2,CASSFMVFGELFF
TRBV7-9,TRBJ1-2,CASSPYNTNYGYTF
TRBV6-2/TRBV6-3,TRBJ2-7,CASSYSVATGSLVDGEQYF
TRBV7-9,TRBJ2-7,CASSPSHTSLEQYF
TRBV2,TRBJ1-2,CASSVQGANYGYTF
TRBV28,TRBJ1-1,CASTTEAGGIAFF
TRBV6-2/TRBV6-3,TRBJ2-7,CASSPALSGKYEQYF